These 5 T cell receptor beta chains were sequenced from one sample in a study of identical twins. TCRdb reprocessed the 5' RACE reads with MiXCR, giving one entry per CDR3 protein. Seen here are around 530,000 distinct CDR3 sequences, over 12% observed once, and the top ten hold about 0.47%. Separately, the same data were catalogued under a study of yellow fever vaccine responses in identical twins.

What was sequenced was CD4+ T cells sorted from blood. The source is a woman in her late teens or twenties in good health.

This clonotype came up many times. CDR3: CSVEPSQGNEQYF. The CDR3 DNA follows: TGCAGCGTTGAACCTTCTCAGGGTAACGAGCAGTACTTC. This chain uses TRBV29-1 with TRBJ2-7, with D perhaps matching TRBD1 (5 bases). CDR3 length equals 13 residues. Trimming removed 2 bases from V and 5 bases from J, with 13 bases in between. Germline V lookup: CDR1 SQVTM, CDR2 ANQGSEA.

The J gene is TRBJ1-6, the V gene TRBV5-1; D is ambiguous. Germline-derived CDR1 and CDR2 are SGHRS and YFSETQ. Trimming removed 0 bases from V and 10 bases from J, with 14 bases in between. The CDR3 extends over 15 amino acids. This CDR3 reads CASSLAYESNSPLHF. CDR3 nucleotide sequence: TGCGCCAGCAGCTTGGCCTACGAAAGTAACTCACCCCTCCACTTT. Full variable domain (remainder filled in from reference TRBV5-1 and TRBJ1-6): KAGVTQTPRYLIKTRGQQVTLSCSPISGHRSVSWYQQTPGQGLQFLFEYFSETQRNKGNFPGRFSGRQFSNSRSEMNVSTLELGDSALYLCASSLAYESNSPLHFGNGTRLTVT.

The CDR3 DNA follows: TGTGCCAGCAGTGCTAATGCACGGACAGGCTGGGGCGATTCACCCCTCCACTTT. Amino acids: CASSANARTGWGDSPLHF. The rearrangement links TRBV25-1 to TRBJ1-6, with 7 bases aligning to TRBD1. The CDR3 has 18 residues. Per germline, CDR1 MGHDK and CDR2 SYGVNS. V gave up 4 bases and J gave up 8 bases; unmatched junction bases: 17.

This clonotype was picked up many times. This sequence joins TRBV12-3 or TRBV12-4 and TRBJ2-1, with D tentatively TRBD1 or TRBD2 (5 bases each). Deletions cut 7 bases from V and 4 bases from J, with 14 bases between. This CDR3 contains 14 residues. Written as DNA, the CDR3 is TGTGCCAGCATCCACCGGGACGAATACAATGAGCAGTTCTTC. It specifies CASIHRDEYNEQFF.

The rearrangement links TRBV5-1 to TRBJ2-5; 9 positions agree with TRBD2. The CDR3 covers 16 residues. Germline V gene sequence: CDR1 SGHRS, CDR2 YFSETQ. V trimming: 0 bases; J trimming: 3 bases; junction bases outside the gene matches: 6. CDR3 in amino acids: CASSLALASGEETQYF. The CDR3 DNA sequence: TGCGCCAGCAGCTTGGCCCTGGCTAGCGGGGAAGAGACCCAGTACTTC.